What follows are 21 T cell receptor beta chains derived from one specimen sequenced in a study of T cells in Graves' hyperthyroidism and ophthalmopathy. Amplified TCR beta CDR3 regions derived from RNA transcripts. The primer set for the first-round RT-PCR of the TCR CDR3 was HTBI. TCRdb used MiXCR to reprocess the multiplex PCR reads, holding one entry per CDR3 protein. This repertoire shows hundreds of thousands of distinct CDR3 sequences, roughly 19% found once; its top ten account for approximately 4%. Material for sequencing was blood. The receptors were gathered from a woman younger than 30 with Graves' hyperthyroidism.

Only a few counts were recorded for this clonotype. V is TRBV27 and J is TRBJ1-2; D unresolved. Trimming removed 8 bases from V and 4 bases from J, with 17 bases in between. The CDR3 consists of 14 residues. CDR1 MNHEY and CDR2 SMNVEV come from the germline V gene (reference sequence). CDR3: CASRSNSVTYGYTF. CDR3 DNA sequence: TGTGCCAGCCGTTCAAATTCAGTTACCTATGGCTACACCTTC.

This clonotype has at least ten counts. The chain joins TRBV2 to TRBJ2-7, with D maybe TRBD2 (6 bases). V dropped 4 bases and J dropped 0 bases, with 13 bases sitting between them. The CDR3 has 15 amino acids. Per germline, CDR1 SNHLY and CDR2 FYNNEI. This CDR3 reads CASSAERVSSYEQYF. CDR3 in DNA: TGTGCCAGCAGTGCGGAGCGGGTGTCCTCCTACGAGCAGTACTTC.

This clonotype has ten or more counts. The chain links TRBV7-8 to TRBJ1-2, with 7 bases that match TRBD1. In germline, CDR1 is SGHVS, CDR2 FQNEAQ. CDR3 length: 14 residues. Trimming removed 7 bases from V and 4 bases from J; junction bases left unmatched: 9. The CDR3 nucleotides read TGTGCCAGCACTGACAGGGTACCACCCTATGGCTACACCTTC. Translation gives CASTDRVPPYGYTF.

This clonotype was observed at least ten times. The chain links TRBV9 to TRBJ1-1; D uncertain. Between the trimmed V and J ends, which lost 4 bases and 1 base, there was a span of 8 bases. The germline V gene encodes CDR1 SGDLS and CDR2 YYNGEE. The CDR3 extends over 13 amino acids. The CDR3 here is CASSPPSNTEAFF. For the CDR3, the DNA is TGTGCCAGCAGCCCACCCTCGAACACTGAAGCTTTCTTT.

In this sample, this clonotype turned up many times. The chain combines TRBV11-2 with TRBJ2-5; D remains unclear. Per germline, CDR1 SGHAT and CDR2 FQNNGV. Trimming shortened V by 0 bases and J by 0 bases, and 8 bases separated the two germline ends. The length of the CDR3 is 15 residues. For the CDR3, the DNA is TGTGCCAGCAGCTTAGAGCCGGCAGACCAAGAGACCCAGTACTTC. Translating gives CASSLEPADQETQYF.

This clonotype was found a few times. This chain joins TRBV4-2 and TRBJ1-2, with D possibly TRBD1 on 5 matching bases. V lost 3 bases to trimming and J lost 8 bases, with 19 bases between them. Germline V lookup: CDR1 LGHNA, CDR2 YNFKEQ. CDR3 length: 15 amino acids. CDR3 protein: CASSHGTIPSGGYTF. The CDR3 nucleotides read TGTGCCAGCAGCCATGGGACGATACCCTCCGGGGGCTACACCTTC.

This clonotype was counted at least ten times. This chain links TRBV7-3 with TRBJ1-1, with D possibly being TRBD1 (6 bases). The germline V gene encodes CDR1 SGHTA and CDR2 FQGTGA. Trimming cost V 4 bases and J 2 bases, with 11 bases left between them. The CDR3 length is 14 residues. The CDR3: CASSSGQRNTEAFF. The CDR3 region has the DNA TGTGCCAGCAGCTCCGGACAGCGAAACACTGAAGCTTTCTTT.

This clonotype was observed many times. The chain is built from TRBV20-1 and TRBJ2-5; unclear D gene. The CDR3 spans 16 residues. Trimming pared 4 bases from V and 3 bases from J, leaving 21 bases between. Germline values: CDR1 DFQATT, CDR2 SNEGSKA (reference sequence). The CDR3 DNA reads as TGCAGTGCTACCGATTCGGAACCGCGTGTAGAAGAGACCCAGTACTTC. Translating it yields CSATDSEPRVEETQYF.

The rearrangement links TRBV7-6 to TRBJ1-1; TRBD1 aligns across 10 bases. V was pared by 3 bases and J by 5 bases, with 6 bases of the junction left unmatched. CDR1 SGHVS and CDR2 FNYEAQ come from the germline V gene. This CDR3 region has 15 residues. CDR3 protein: CASSFSGQGRTEAFF. Here the CDR3 DNA reads TGTGCCAGCAGCTTTTCGGGACAGGGGAGAACTGAAGCTTTCTTT. Supplemented by reference TRBV7-6 and TRBJ1-1, the full variable domain reads GAGVSQSPRYKVTKRGQDVALRCDPISGHVSLYWYRQALGQGPEFLTYFNYEAQQDKSGLPNDRFSAERPEGSISTLTIQRTEQRDSAMYRCASSFSGQGRTEAFFGQGTRLTVV.

Worth noting for this clonotype: This CDR3 fails to terminate in the conserved phenylalanine or tryptophan, so it likely reflects a read error. The chain combines TRBV2 with TRBJ1-1, with unresolved D. The CDR3 is 15 residues long. Trimming pared 6 bases from V and 1 base from J, leaving 15 bases between. Germline V gene lookup returns CDR1 SNHLY and CDR2 FYNNEI. CDR3 amino acids: CASREVRARNTEAFL. The CDR3 region has the DNA TGTGCCAGCAGGGAGGTGCGGGCTCGGAACACTGAAGCTTTCCTT.

This chain uses TRBV3-1 with TRBJ1-1; a weak D match, TRBD1 (5 bases). The CDR3 has 14 amino acids. CDR1 and CDR2 (germline): LGHDT, YNNKEL (reference sequence). V shed 9 bases and J shed 4 bases, with 18 bases lying between them. CDR3 DNA sequence: TGTGCCAGTAGCGGGGGTCTGGTACTCACTGAAGCTTTCTTT. Translating gives CASSGGLVLTEAFF.

This chain links TRBV5-1 with TRBJ2-5; 7 bases map to TRBD2. The length of the CDR3 is 15 residues. Per the germline V gene, CDR1 is SGHRS and CDR2 is YFSETQ. V was pared by 0 bases and J by 7 bases, with 9 bases of the junction left unmatched. CDR3 region: CASSLEAGVAGTQYF. CDR3 nucleotide sequence: TGCGCCAGCAGCTTGGAGGCGGGGGTTGCGGGGACCCAGTACTTC.

Many counts were recorded for this clonotype. The junction does not match germline at one end; this may be a read error. The gene calls are TRBV27 and TRBJ2-5; 8 bases are shared with TRBD2. Germline CDR1 reads MNHEY; CDR2 reads SMNVEV (reference sequence). The CDR3 has 16 amino acids. The CDR3 region has the DNA TGTGCCAGCAGTTTAGCAGCGGGGGAAAAGCTAGAGATCCAGTACTTC. Encoded protein: CASSLAAGEKLEIQYF.

This clonotype was recorded many times. The chain combines TRBV7-9 with TRBJ1-1; 7 nucleotides agree with TRBD1. The CDR3 spans 15 residues. J was trimmed by 4 bases and V by 7 bases; bases with no gene match: 12. Germline V lookup: CDR1 SEHNR, CDR2 FQNEAQ (reference sequence). CDR3 DNA sequence: TGTGCCAGCACCCCCTTAGGGGGCGAGGGCACTGAAGCTTTCTTT. Amino acids: CASTPLGGEGTEAFF.

The chain recombines TRBV5-1 with TRBJ2-3; 11 positions agree with TRBD2. The V and J ends lost 2 bases and 5 bases, in that order; junction bases with no gene match: 10. The germline V gene encodes CDR1 SGHRS and CDR2 YFSETQ. This CDR3 comprises 17 residues. CDR3 protein: CASSFLAPGLAEDTQYF. The CDR3 region has the DNA TGCGCCAGCAGCTTCCTCGCCCCGGGACTAGCGGAAGATACGCAGTATTTT. The whole variable domain, remainder taken from reference TRBV5-1 and TRBJ2-3, is KAGVTQTPRYLIKTRGQQVTLSCSPISGHRSVSWYQQTPGQGLQFLFEYFSETQRNKGNFPGRFSGRQFSNSRSEMNVSTLELGDSALYLCASSFLAPGLAEDTQYFGPGTRLTVL.

This clonotype showed up just a few times. The genes are TRBV12-5 and TRBJ2-7; either TRBD1 or TRBD2 may fit D (5 bases each). The CDR3 is 15 residues long. The germline V gene has CDR1 LGHNT and CDR2 FRNRAP. V dropped 0 bases and J dropped 8 bases, with 17 bases sitting between them. The CDR3 loop is CASGLVFGRGVQQYF. The CDR3, as DNA: TGTGCTAGTGGTTTGGTCTTCGGACGAGGGGTTCAGCAGTACTTC.

The chain links TRBV7-3 to TRBJ1-5; D possibly corresponds to TRBD1 (6 bases). In germline, CDR1 is SGHTA, CDR2 FQGTGA. Trimming cost V 4 bases and J 1 base, with 14 bases left between them. This CDR3 is 16 amino acids long. The CDR3 DNA follows: TGTGCCAGCAGCTCAGAACAGGGTGGAAGCAATCAGCCCCAGCATTTT. Translated, it gives CASSSEQGGSNQPQHF.

Ten or more counts support this clonotype. The chain links TRBV15 to TRBJ1-2; 7 bases match TRBD1. The CDR3 spans 15 residues. Per the germline V gene, CDR1 is LNHNV and CDR2 is YYDKDF (reference sequence). The ends lost 0 bases at V and 8 bases at J; junction bases unmatched: 9. The CDR3 coding sequence is TGTGCCACCAGCAGAGATGGACAGGAGGGTTTCGGCTACACCTTC. The encoded protein is CATSRDGQEGFGYTF. The full variable domain, with the rest looked up from reference TRBV15 and TRBJ1-2, is DAMVIQNPRYQVTQFGKPVTLSCSQTLNHNVMYWYQQKSSQAPKLLFHYYDKDFNNEADTPDNFQSRRPNTSFCFLDIRSPGLGDTAMYLCATSRDGQEGFGYTFGSGTRLTVV.

This clonotype was detected many times. DNA of the CDR3: TGCAGCGTTGACAGGCCAGCAATCAACTATGGCTACACCTTC. Translated: CSVDRPAINYGYTF. The chain carries TRBV29-1 and TRBJ1-2, with D unresolved. The CDR3 extends over 14 amino acids. V lost 3 bases and J lost 2, with 13 bases in between. Germline V CDR1 and CDR2: SQVTM, ANQGSEA.

For the CDR3, the DNA is TGCAGTGCTAGAGTTTCTAGGAAAAATTCACCCCTCCACTTT. Translated: CSARVSRKNSPLHF. This chain joins TRBV20-1 and TRBJ1-6; D unclear. V shed 1 base and J shed 7 bases, with 11 bases lying between them. This CDR3 comprises 14 residues. Germline assignment: CDR1 DFQATT and CDR2 SNEGSKA (reference sequence).

This clonotype was recorded a few times. The rearrangement links TRBV11-2 to TRBJ1-1; TRBD1 might be the D (6 bases). The germline V and J ends were trimmed by 5 bases and 7 bases, with 20 bases remaining between them. The CDR3 runs to 15 residues. The germline CDR1 and CDR2 sequences are SGHAT and FQNNGV. CDR3: CASSPPQPGQSEAFF. CDR3 DNA: TGTGCCAGCAGCCCCCCCCAACCAGGACAGAGTGAAGCTTTCTTT.